This T cell receptor beta chain came from a study of blood T cell repertoires in COVID-19. Study summary: The samples span acute and convalescent COVID-19 from the United States, Italy and Spain.

The age range of participants was about 18 to 90 years, with residence in some 25 US areas. Clinical history reported by participants formed the basis on which cohorts were assigned. Exposed participants came across a COVID-19 case within 2 weeks before study entry. Using immunoSEQ multiplex PCR, the repertoire was profiled, and TCRdb retains in-frame clones only, with some absent. The sample yields roughly 240,000 clones, around 89% seen once. The CDR3 length is 14 residues. V dropped 4 bases and J dropped 4; count of bases not matched to a gene: 4. Germline V lookup: CDR1 LGHNA, CDR2 YNFKEQ. The sample was PBMCs or T cells enriched from blood (not recorded which). The receptor comes from a man between 50 and 59 years old who had been exposed to COVID-19. V is TRBV4-2 and J is TRBJ2-7; 10 bases line up with TRBD1. CDR3 sequence: CASSPRTGGYEQYF. The CDR3 region has the DNA TGTGCCAGCAGCCCCAGGACAGGGGGATACGAGCAGTACTTC.